This TCR beta chain derives from a study of blood T cell repertoires in COVID-19. Whole-study context: Italy, Spain and the United States were the sources of the convalescent and acute COVID-19 samples. T cells, B-cell-depleted T cells, or PBMCs supplied cDNA or gDNA.

As originally analysed: Scientists estimated how many nucleated cells there were by amplifying reference gene primers. Libraries were prepared by immunoSEQ multiplex PCR; TCRdb keeps only in-frame clonotypes and omits some of them. The DNA gave D and trimming, while V, J and clone size come from that table. The sample has approximately 27,000 clones, around nine tenths seen once. V shed 0 bases, J shed 5 bases, and the junction held 7 bases outside the gene matches. The CDR3 spans 16 residues. The germline CDR1 and CDR2 sequences are LGHNA and YSLEER. This chain links TRBV4-3 with TRBJ2-1; the match to TRBD2 covers 7 bases. Specimen: peripheral blood. This receptor was identified in a man between 65 and 85 years old with acute or convalescent COVID-19. DNA for the CDR3: TGCGCCAGCAGCCAAGATGGCGCTAGCGGTAACAATGAGCAGTTCTTC. Amino acid sequence: CASSQDGASGNNEQFF.